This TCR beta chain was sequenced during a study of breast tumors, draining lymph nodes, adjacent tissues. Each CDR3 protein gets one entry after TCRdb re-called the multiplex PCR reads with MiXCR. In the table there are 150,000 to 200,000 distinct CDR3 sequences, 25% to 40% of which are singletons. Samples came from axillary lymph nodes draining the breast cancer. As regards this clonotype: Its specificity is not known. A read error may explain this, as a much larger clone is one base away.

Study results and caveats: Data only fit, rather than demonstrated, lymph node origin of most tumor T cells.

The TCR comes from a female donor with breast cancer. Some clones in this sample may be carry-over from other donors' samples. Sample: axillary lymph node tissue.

CDR3 in DNA: TGCAGTGCTACGTCCCTTCCGGGACAGGCTTTCCACGAGCAGTACTTC. Protein sequence: CSATSLPGQAFHEQYF. J is TRBJ2-7 and V is TRBV20-1, with TRBD1 matching 8 bases. The germline V gene encodes CDR1 DFQATT and CDR2 SNEGSKA (reference sequence). This CDR3 region has 16 residues. J lost 5 bases, V lost 4 bases, and 16 bases had no gene match.